This TCR beta chain was captured by sequencing in a study of blood T cell repertoires in COVID-19 (TCRdb year 2020). Study-wide context: Samples from collaborators originated in the United States, Italy and Spain and spanned both the acute and convalescent phases of COVID-19. The prospective study material was composed of cDNA or gDNA derived from T cells, B-cell-depleted T cells, or PBMCs. Subjects who had been exposed to COVID-19, were actively infected with it, or had recovered from it provided the deeply sampled blood TCRbeta repertoires that made up the dataset. The repertoires were released in a freely available public database intended as a resource for research on the immune response to SARS-CoV-2. The samples were drawn from two sources: the first 160 participants of the ongoing ImmuneRACE study, and 1,000 to 1,500 subjects contributed by 6 global collaborators. Nearly every sample came with metadata listing a de-identified subject ID, COVID-19 status, age in years and sex. Where HLA class I and class II types were available, the types were taken from metadata supplied by the sample provider, not from assay-based typing. The study at large found these results: The quantity of clinical and demographic metadata differed by source and by participant and was supplied without curation.

At one collaborating source in Seattle, patients were enrolled during active infection and were followed longitudinally through the course of disease. Each collaborating institution followed its own protocols to collect whole blood in K2EDTA tubes. Collaborator samples were shipped for TCRbeta analysis as frozen whole blood, isolated PBMCs, or DNA extracted from either sample type. The immunoSEQ Assay, a bias-controlled multiplex PCR, was used to amplify TCRbeta CDR3 regions from genomic DNA. From the authors' description of their analysis: The number of nucleated cells in each sample was estimated by amplification of reference gene primers within the assay. To quantify the absolute abundance of each unique TCRbeta CDR3 rearrangement, sequence reads were collapsed and filtered. For each sample, productive Simpson clonality was calculated by taking the square root of Simpson's diversity index across productive rearrangements. This is the immuneACCESS table as TCRdb keeps it, with only in-frame sequences that have V and J called. A part of the clones is gone; compared with another copy, unresolved V genes explain less than half, and the rest is unexplained. V, J and clone size reflect that table, while D and trimming were determined from the DNA. The sample table shows 150,000 to 200,000 clones, and around 81% are seen once. The biggest ten clones account for approximately 10% of the sample.

This clone appeared a single time. This clone's antigen is unknown. No much larger clonotype is one base removed from it; base qualities were not supplied. This receptor was identified in a middle-aged woman with COVID-19, enrolled during active disease. Material for sequencing was peripheral blood.

The nucleotide sequence reads as follows: TGCGCCAGCAGTGATGGGTACAGCTATGGCTACACCTTC. Its product reads: CASSDGYSYGYTF. The V gene is TRBV10-2 and the J gene is TRBJ1-2; the D gene remains uncertain. V is pared back by 3 bases and J by 4 bases, with 9 bases lying between the germline termini. The germline V gene specifies WSHSY as CDR1 and SAAADI as CDR2. There are 13 amino acids in the CDR3, from cysteine to phenylalanine inclusive. Of the read, only the CDR3 DNA is kept; its 39 bases are in frame from base 1.